This TCR beta chain appears in the sequencing data of a study of T-cell reconstitution after alpha-beta-depleted transplantation in children. Notes on the study in general: Hyperexpanded clones declined; after one year, newly produced T cells mostly supplied diversity. Expanded graft clones numbering several hundred reportedly gave rise to alpha-beta T cells about two months after transplant.

Preparation of the TCRbeta library used unique molecular identifiers. TCRdb itself ran the PCR reads through MiXCR, one entry per CDR3 protein. The data contain roughly 300,000 distinct CDR3 sequences, more than 9% of them singletons. The table lists this clonotype with many counts. Its target is not known. CDR3 length: 12 residues. Germline V lookup: CDR1 MNHEY, CDR2 SVGAGI. V lost 5 bases and J 8 bases, leaving 10 bases between the germline ends. The chain carries TRBV6-5 and TRBJ2-1, with a weak D call TRBD1 (6 bases). The receptor comes from a male patient aged 2 to 9 who had a stem cell transplant for chronic granulomatous disease, so the T cells may come from the graft donor. The material was peripheral blood, obtained 180 days after TCRalphabeta/CD19-depleted stem cell transplant. The CDR3 spells CASSNHRDEQFF. The CDR3 nucleotides are TGTGCCAGCAGTAATCACAGGGATGAGCAGTTCTTC.